The following is a TCR beta chain sequence with its context. The data belong to a study of blood T cell dynamics during melanoma immunotherapy. The CDR3 extends over 15 amino acids. Trimming removed 6 bases from V and 4 bases from J; junction bases left unmatched: 11. CDR1 MDHEN and CDR2 SYDVKM come from the germline V gene. Time point of the sample: pre-treatment baseline. Sampling occurred pretreatment (T0) and at week 3 (W3), after cycle one of checkpoint blockade. Clones were sequenced by immunoSEQ multiplex PCR, and TCRdb holds only the in-frame ones, with some missing. The table has almost 25,000 clones, roughly 89% seen once; the top ten hold more than 3.5%.

The clonotype originates from a human donor with melanoma. Specimen: blood, collected from a patient treated with checkpoint blockade. J is TRBJ1-2 and V is TRBV28; 7 positions match TRBD1. CDR3 nucleotides: TGTGCCAGCAGCCTTGGGACAGCTAGGCTCTATGGCTACACCTTC. Its translation is CASSLGTARLYGYTF.